This T cell receptor (beta chain) came from a study of blood T cell repertoires in COVID-19. At the level of the study: Samples taken during acute and convalescent COVID-19 were collected in the United States, Italy and Spain. From T cells, B-cell-depleted T cells, or PBMCs came the material, which was cDNA or gDNA.

As processed by the authors: Amplification of reference gene primers was used by the study to estimate nucleated cell counts. TCRdb's copy holds only in-frame clones and misses some; the assay was immunoSEQ multiplex PCR. V, J and clone size reflect that table, while D and trimming were determined from the DNA. Of 130,000 to 150,000 clones listed, around 90% are singletons. With 0 bases removed from V and 1 base from J, the gap between germline ends came to 7 bases. Per germline, CDR1 SGHRS and CDR2 YFSETQ. The length of the CDR3 is 14 residues. The chain uses TRBV5-1 and TRBJ1-1; no definite D call. The sequence came from a man between 65 and 80 years old with acute or convalescent COVID-19. The sample comprised peripheral blood. The chain's CDR3 is CASSLALRNTEAFF. The CDR3 DNA reads TGCGCCAGCAGCTTGGCCCTGCGGAACACTGAAGCTTTCTTT.